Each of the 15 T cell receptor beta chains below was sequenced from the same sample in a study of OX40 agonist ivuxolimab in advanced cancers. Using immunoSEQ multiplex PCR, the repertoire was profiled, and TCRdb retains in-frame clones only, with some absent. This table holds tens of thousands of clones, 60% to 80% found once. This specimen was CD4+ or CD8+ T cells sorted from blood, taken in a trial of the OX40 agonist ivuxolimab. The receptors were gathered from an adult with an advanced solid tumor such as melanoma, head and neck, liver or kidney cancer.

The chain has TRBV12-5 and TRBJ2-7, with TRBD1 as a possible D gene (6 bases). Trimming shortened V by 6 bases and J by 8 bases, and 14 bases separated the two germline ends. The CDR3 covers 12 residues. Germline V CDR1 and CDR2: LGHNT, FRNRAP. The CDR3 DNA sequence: TGTGCTAGTGGCCGCACAGGGAACCAGCAGTACTTC. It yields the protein CASGRTGNQQYF.

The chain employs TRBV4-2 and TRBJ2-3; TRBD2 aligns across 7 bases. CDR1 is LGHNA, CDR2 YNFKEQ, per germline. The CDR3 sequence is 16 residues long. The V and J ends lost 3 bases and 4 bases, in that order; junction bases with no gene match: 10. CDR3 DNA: TGTGCCAGCAGCCATTCCGGTTCCGGGAGGTCAGATACGCAGTATTTT. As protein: CASSHSGSGRSDTQYF.

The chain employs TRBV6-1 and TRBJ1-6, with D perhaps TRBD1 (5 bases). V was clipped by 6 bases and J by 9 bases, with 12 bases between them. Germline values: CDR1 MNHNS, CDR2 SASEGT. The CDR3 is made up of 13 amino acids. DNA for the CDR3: TGTGCCAGCAGGCCGGGGACGGGTTCACCCCTCCACTTT. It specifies CASRPGTGSPLHF.

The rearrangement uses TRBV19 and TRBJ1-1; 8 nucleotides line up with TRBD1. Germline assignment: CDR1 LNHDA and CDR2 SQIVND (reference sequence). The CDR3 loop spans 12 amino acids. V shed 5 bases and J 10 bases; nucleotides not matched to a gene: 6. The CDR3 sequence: CASSARTGLAFF. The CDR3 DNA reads TGTGCCAGTAGTGCCCGGACAGGGTTAGCTTTCTTT. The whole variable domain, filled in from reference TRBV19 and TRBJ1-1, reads DGGITQSPKYLFRKEGQNVTLSCEQNLNHDAMYWYRQDPGQGLRLIYYSQIVNDFQKGDIAEGYSVSREKKESFPLTVTSAQKNPTAFYLCASSARTGLAFFGQGTRLTVV.

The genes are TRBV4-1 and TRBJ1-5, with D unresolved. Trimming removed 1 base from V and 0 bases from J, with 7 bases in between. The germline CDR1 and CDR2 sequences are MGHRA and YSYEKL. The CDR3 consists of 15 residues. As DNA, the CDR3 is TGCGCCAGCAGCCAAGGGCCGTATAGCAATCAGCCCCAGCATTTT. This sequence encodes CASSQGPYSNQPQHF.

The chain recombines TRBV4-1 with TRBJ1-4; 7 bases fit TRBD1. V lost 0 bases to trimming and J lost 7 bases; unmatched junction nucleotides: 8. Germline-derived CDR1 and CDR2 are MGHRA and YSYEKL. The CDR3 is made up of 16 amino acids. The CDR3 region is CASSQDWDSPGEKLFF. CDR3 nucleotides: TGCGCCAGCAGCCAAGATTGGGACAGCCCGGGTGAAAAACTGTTTTTT.

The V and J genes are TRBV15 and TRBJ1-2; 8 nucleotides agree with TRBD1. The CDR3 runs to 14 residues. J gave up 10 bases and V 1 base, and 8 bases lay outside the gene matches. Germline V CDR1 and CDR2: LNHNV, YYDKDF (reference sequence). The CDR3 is CATSRVRGTGDYTF. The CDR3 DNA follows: TGTGCCACCAGCAGAGTAAGGGGGACAGGAGACTACACCTTC.

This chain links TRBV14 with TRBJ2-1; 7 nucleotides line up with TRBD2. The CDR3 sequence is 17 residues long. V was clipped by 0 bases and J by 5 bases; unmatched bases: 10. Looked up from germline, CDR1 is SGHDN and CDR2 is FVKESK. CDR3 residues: CASSQDLWGGPDNEQFF. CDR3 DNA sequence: TGTGCCAGCAGCCAAGATCTCTGGGGGGGACCTGACAATGAGCAGTTCTTC.

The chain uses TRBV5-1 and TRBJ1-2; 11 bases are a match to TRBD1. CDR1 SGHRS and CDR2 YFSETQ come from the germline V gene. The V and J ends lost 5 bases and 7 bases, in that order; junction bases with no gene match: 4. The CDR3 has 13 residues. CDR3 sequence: CASRSGQGAGYTF. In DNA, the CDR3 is TGCGCCAGCAGGAGCGGACAGGGGGCTGGCTACACCTTC.

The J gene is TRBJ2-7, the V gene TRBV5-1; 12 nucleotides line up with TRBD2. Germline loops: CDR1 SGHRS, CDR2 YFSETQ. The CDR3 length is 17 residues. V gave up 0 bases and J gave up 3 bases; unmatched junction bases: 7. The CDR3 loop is CASSLGLAGGPGYEQYF. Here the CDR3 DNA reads TGCGCCAGCAGCTTGGGCCTAGCGGGAGGGCCCGGCTACGAGCAGTACTTC.

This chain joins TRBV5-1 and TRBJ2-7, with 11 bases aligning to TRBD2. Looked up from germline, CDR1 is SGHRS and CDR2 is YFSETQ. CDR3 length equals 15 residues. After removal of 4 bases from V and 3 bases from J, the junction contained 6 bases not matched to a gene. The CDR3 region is CASSPQTSGNYEQYF. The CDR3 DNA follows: TGCGCCAGCAGCCCCCAGACTAGCGGGAACTACGAGCAGTACTTC.

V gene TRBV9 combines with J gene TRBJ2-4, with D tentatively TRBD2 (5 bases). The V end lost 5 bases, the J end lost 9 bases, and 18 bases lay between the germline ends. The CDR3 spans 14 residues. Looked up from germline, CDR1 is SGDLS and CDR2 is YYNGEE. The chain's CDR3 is CASSPGFSAGIQYF. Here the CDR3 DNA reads TGTGCCAGCAGTCCGGGGTTCTCGGCAGGCATTCAGTACTTC. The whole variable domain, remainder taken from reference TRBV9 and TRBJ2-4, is DSGVTQTPKHLITATGQRVTLRCSPRSGDLSVYWYQQSLDQGLQFLIQYYNGEERAKGNILERFSAQQFPDLHSELNLSSLELGDSALYFCASSPGFSAGIQYFGAGTRLSVL.

DNA of the CDR3: TGTGCCAGCAGCCCCTTCTTCGGACTAGCGGGGGGGAATGGAGATACGCAGTATTTT. Translated, it gives CASSPFFGLAGGNGDTQYF. The J gene is TRBJ2-3, the V gene TRBV4-2, with 15 bases identical to TRBD2. With V trimmed by 4 bases and J by 5 bases, 13 bases remained unmatched. The germline CDR1 and CDR2 sequences are LGHNA and YNFKEQ. The CDR3 runs 19 residues.

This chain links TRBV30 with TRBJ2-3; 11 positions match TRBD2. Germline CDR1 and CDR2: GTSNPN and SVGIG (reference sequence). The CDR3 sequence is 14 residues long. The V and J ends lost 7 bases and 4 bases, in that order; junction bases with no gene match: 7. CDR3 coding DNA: TGTGCCTTAACGCTAGCGGGAGGAGCAGATACGCAGTATTTT. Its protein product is CALTLAGGADTQYF.

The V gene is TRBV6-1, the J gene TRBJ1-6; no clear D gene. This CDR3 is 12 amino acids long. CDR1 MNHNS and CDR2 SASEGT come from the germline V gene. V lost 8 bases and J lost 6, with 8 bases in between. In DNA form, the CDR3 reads TGTGCCAGCTGTCTTTCTAATTCACCCCTCCACTTT. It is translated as CASCLSNSPLHF.